This T cell receptor beta chain is from a study of T cells in tumors after PD-1 blockade. Study information: Each patient got pembrolizumab 200 mg every 3 weeks or cemiplimab 350 mg every 2 weeks.

The assay was immunoSEQ multiplex PCR, and TCRdb's table has in-frame clones only and misses some. The sample comprises about 21,000 clones, over 75% of which are singletons, and about a quarter rests with the top ten. Germline CDR1 and CDR2: SGHVS and FNYEAQ. CDR3 length: 13 amino acids. The V gene lost 2 bases and the J gene lost 5 bases, with 10 bases spanning the gap. This clonotype was sampled from a human donor with advanced basal cell or squamous cell carcinoma (not recorded which). The chain is built from TRBV7-6 and TRBJ2-7, with D hard to call. Source: PBMCs, taken after anti-PD-1 therapy. CDR3 sequence (DNA): TGTGCCAGCAGCTTATCGTCCCGGGACGAGCAGTACTTC. This codes for CASSLSSRDEQYF. The variable domain in full, completed from reference TRBV7-6 and TRBJ2-7, reads GAGVSQSPRYKVTKRGQDVALRCDPISGHVSLYWYRQALGQGPEFLTYFNYEAQQDKSGLPNDRFSAERPEGSISTLTIQRTEQRDSAMYRCASSLSSRDEQYFGPGTRLTVT.